The next 16 T cell receptor beta chains were all read from a single sample in a study of cytomegalovirus exposure and HLA in healthy donors. Primers for the PCR totalled 60 Vbeta and 13 Jbeta. Profiling relied on immunoSEQ multiplex PCR, and the TCRdb table lists in-frame clones only, not all of them. This sample's table has about 39,000 clones. The specimen sequenced was PBMCs. The receptors were gathered from a woman aged 30 to 39 in good health and CMV-seropositive.

The chain joins TRBV5-1 to TRBJ1-6; 7 bases agree with TRBD1. Losses at the gene ends were 0 bases for V and 3 bases for J; bases not matched to a gene: 0. Germline loops: CDR1 SGHRS, CDR2 YFSETQ. There are 15 residues in the CDR3. The CDR3 region is CASSLGQGYNSPLHF. The DNA for the CDR3 is TGCGCCAGCAGCTTGGGACAGGGCTATAATTCACCCCTCCACTTT.

This sequence joins TRBV6-1 and TRBJ1-1; unclear D gene. CDR1 is MNHNS and CDR2 is SASEGT in the germline V gene. There are 15 residues in the CDR3. The V gene lost 3 bases and the J gene lost 0 bases, with 11 bases spanning the gap. The CDR3 region has the DNA TGTGCCAGCAGTGAGGTTGGAGAGTTGAACACTGAAGCTTTCTTT. This sequence encodes CASSEVGELNTEAFF.

The chain carries TRBV27 and TRBJ2-7; TRBD1 agrees at 8 bases. V gave up 4 bases and J gave up 5 bases; unmatched junction bases: 4. Germline V CDR1 and CDR2: MNHEY, SMNVEV (reference sequence). This CDR3 is 13 amino acids long. In DNA, the CDR3 is TGTGCCAGCAGTTCCTCGACAGGGGACGAGCAGTACTTC. It encodes CASSSSTGDEQYF.

The J gene is TRBJ1-1, the V gene TRBV5-1, with a possible D match to TRBD1 (6 bases). CDR3 length equals 14 residues. The germline V gene encodes CDR1 SGHRS and CDR2 YFSETQ. Trimming shortened V by 0 bases and J by 1 base, and 7 bases separated the two germline ends. CDR3 bases: TGCGCCAGCAGCTTGGGGACAGAGAACACTGAAGCTTTCTTT. Protein product: CASSLGTENTEAFF.

The J gene is TRBJ2-4, the V gene TRBV7-8; 7 nucleotides match TRBD2. CDR1 is SGHVS and CDR2 is FQNEAQ in the germline V gene. The V and J ends lost 2 bases and 13 bases, in that order; junction bases with no gene match: 8. This CDR3 has 13 amino acids. The CDR3, as DNA: TGTGCCAGCAGCTTAAGGAGCCAGCGGGAACAGTACTTC. Translated: CASSLRSQREQYF.

The chain carries TRBV7-2 and TRBJ1-1, with D unresolved. The CDR3 has 13 amino acids. Germline values: CDR1 SGHTA, CDR2 FQGNSA. The V end was cut by 3 bases, the J end by 4 bases, with 9 bases between. CDR3 residues: CASSLEGFTEAFF. Here the CDR3 DNA reads TGTGCCAGCAGCTTGGAGGGTTTCACTGAAGCTTTCTTT.

V is TRBV6-5 and J is TRBJ2-1, with 8 bases matching TRBD2. The CDR3 has 12 residues. Germline V gene sequence: CDR1 MNHEY, CDR2 SVGAGI. The CDR3 nucleotides read TGTGCTGCGGGGGGCTCGTTTAATGAGCAGTTCTTC. Encoded protein: CAAGGSFNEQFF.

The CDR3 reads CASSSAGYEQYF. Here the CDR3 DNA reads TGTGCCAGCAGCTCTGCAGGGTACGAGCAGTACTTC. The rearrangement links TRBV7-6 to TRBJ2-7, with D perhaps matching TRBD1 (5 bases). Between the trimmed V and J ends, which lost 4 bases and 4 bases, there was a span of 8 bases. This CDR3 contains 12 residues. Looked up from germline, CDR1 is SGHVS and CDR2 is FNYEAQ.

The chain is built from TRBV18 and TRBJ2-7, with 7 bases fitting TRBD1. Unmatched junction bases numbered 9, after V lost 1 base and J lost 3 bases. Per germline, CDR1 KGHSH and CDR2 LQKENI. The CDR3 is 16 residues long. DNA of the CDR3: TGTGCCAGCTCACCACGGGCAGGGGGTGGTGGCTACGAGCAGTACTTC. The encoded protein is CASSPRAGGGGYEQYF. Together with reference TRBV18 and TRBJ2-7, the CDR3 gives the full variable domain: NAGVMQNPRHLVRRRGQEARLRCSPMKGHSHVYWYRQLPEEGLKFMVYLQKENIIDESGMPKERFSAEFPKEGPSILRIQQVVRGDSAAYFCASSPRAGGGGYEQYFGPGTRLTVT.

The rearrangement uses TRBV7-8 and TRBJ1-1, with 7 bases fitting TRBD1. J lost 0 bases, V lost 3 bases, and 1 base had no gene match. Germline CDR1 is SGHVS and CDR2 is FQNEAQ. This CDR3 is 14 amino acids long. The CDR3 here is CASSFGTVNTEAFF. The CDR3 DNA reads TGTGCCAGCAGCTTTGGGACAGTGAACACTGAAGCTTTCTTT.

V is TRBV7-8 and J is TRBJ2-7; 8 bases align to TRBD1. Germline CDR1 and CDR2: SGHVS and FQNEAQ. The junction had 6 bases not matched to a gene; V was cut back by 4 bases and J by 1 base. There are 15 residues in the CDR3. As DNA, the CDR3 is TGTGCCAGCAGCTCCTGGAGGGACAGGTCCTACGAGCAGTACTTC. It is translated as CASSSWRDRSYEQYF.

This chain uses TRBV18 with TRBJ2-1, with 11 bases lining up with TRBD2. The germline gives CDR1 KGHSH, CDR2 LQKENI. With V trimmed by 2 bases and J by 2 bases, 2 bases remained unmatched. The CDR3 is 16 amino acids. CDR3 nucleotide sequence: TGTGCCAGCTCACCAGGGACTAGCGGACCCTACAATGAGCAGTTCTTC. It encodes CASSPGTSGPYNEQFF.

The rearrangement uses TRBV7-6 and TRBJ1-5, with D possibly being TRBD1 (6 bases). V lost 4 bases to trimming and J lost 0 bases, with 16 bases between them. The V gene's germline CDR1 is SGHVS and CDR2 FNYEAQ. The CDR3 extends over 17 amino acids. CDR3 protein: CASSWGGHVGSNQPQHF. For the CDR3, the DNA is TGTGCCAGCAGCTGGGGGGGCCATGTGGGTAGCAATCAGCCCCAGCATTTT.

The genes are TRBV5-1 and TRBJ1-3; D might be TRBD1 (6 bases). The CDR3 runs 14 residues. Germline V gene lookup returns CDR1 SGHRS and CDR2 YFSETQ. Trimming took 4 bases from V and 8 from J, leaving 16 bases between them. CDR3 loop: CASSPTGGGDTIYF. The CDR3 bases are TGCGCCAGCAGCCCGACAGGTGGTGGGGACACCATATATTTT.

The CDR3 nucleotides are TGTGCCAGCAGCGAAGGGACAGGGGTCGGCTACACCTTC. Translating it yields CASSEGTGVGYTF. The chain joins TRBV6-6 to TRBJ1-2; 10 positions match TRBD1. The CDR3 has 13 residues. V was pared by 6 bases and J by 8 bases, with 6 bases of the junction left unmatched. Germline V gene sequence: CDR1 MNHNY, CDR2 SVGAGI (reference sequence).

The chain couples TRBV7-8 to TRBJ2-5, with 10 bases fitting TRBD2. Per the germline V gene, CDR1 is SGHVS and CDR2 is FQNEAQ. The CDR3 runs 15 residues. V shed 5 bases, J shed 4 bases, and the junction held 7 bases outside the gene matches. The CDR3 here is CASSGRGLARETQYF. CDR3 nucleotide sequence: TGTGCCAGCAGCGGTAGGGGACTAGCGAGAGAGACCCAGTACTTC.